A selection of T cell receptor beta chains follows, all from one sample in a study of T-cell reconstitution after alpha-beta-depleted transplantation in children. TCRdb passed the PCR reads through MiXCR, listing each CDR3 protein once. The table includes about 980,000 distinct CDR3 sequences, about 30% detected once. Sequencing was performed on PBMCs, mostly from graft donor cells, taken 360 days after TCRalphabeta/CD19-depleted stem cell transplant. The receptor source for this set is a boy under two years old who had a stem cell transplant for SCID, so the T cells may come from the graft donor. Each CDR3 is given with its conserved first and last residue.

V gene: TRBV15; J gene: TRBJ2-7; CDR3 protein: CATSSQSRSYEQYF
V gene: TRBV20-1; J gene: TRBJ1-3; CDR3 protein: CSARVLDNRNTIYF
V gene: TRBV12-3/TRBV12-4; J gene: TRBJ1-1; CDR3 protein: CASSWAVEAFF
V gene: TRBV4-3; J gene: TRBJ2-5; CDR3 protein: CASSRRTGGYQETQYF
V gene: TRBV3-1; J gene: TRBJ2-1; CDR3 protein: CASSQGLAGVSYNEQFF
V gene: TRBV5-1; J gene: TRBJ1-1; CDR3 protein: CASSFMGDRDTEAFF
V gene: TRBV6-1; J gene: TRBJ2-7; CDR3 protein: CASSGGQPSYEQYF
V gene: TRBV20-1; J gene: TRBJ1-4; CDR3 protein: CSASRQGNEKLFF
V gene: TRBV11-2; J gene: TRBJ2-1; CDR3 protein: CASSSLRVTYNEQFF
V gene: TRBV20-1; J gene: TRBJ2-1; CDR3 protein: CCALTSGGPLRDNEQFF
V gene: TRBV6-5; J gene: TRBJ1-2; CDR3 protein: CASSYSRQGNYGYTF
V gene: TRBV20-1; J gene: TRBJ2-1; CDR3 protein: CSALSGGPHNEQFF
V gene: TRBV27; J gene: TRBJ1-6; CDR3 protein: CASSLLQSYNSPLHF
V gene: TRBV2; J gene: TRBJ1-4; CDR3 protein: CASSEGPGDNEKLFF
V gene: TRBV30; J gene: TRBJ1-2; CDR3 protein: CAWSVSYYGYTF
V gene: TRBV5-4; J gene: TRBJ2-7; CDR3 protein: CASSLVGGPIDEQYF
V gene: TRBV20-1; J gene: TRBJ2-5; CDR3 protein: CSARAWSGGLPGETQYF
V gene: TRBV5-1; J gene: TRBJ1-4; CDR3 protein: CASSPSGARSREKLFF
V gene: TRBV20-1; J gene: TRBJ2-2; CDR3 protein: CSALTSGGASTGELFF
V gene: TRBV5-1; J gene: TRBJ2-3; CDR3 protein: CASNYAPGQGPDTQYF
V gene: TRBV4-2; J gene: TRBJ1-6; CDR3 protein: CASNNRMVQGTASPLHF
V gene: TRBV6-5; J gene: TRBJ1-1; CDR3 protein: CASSYGEGGTEAFF